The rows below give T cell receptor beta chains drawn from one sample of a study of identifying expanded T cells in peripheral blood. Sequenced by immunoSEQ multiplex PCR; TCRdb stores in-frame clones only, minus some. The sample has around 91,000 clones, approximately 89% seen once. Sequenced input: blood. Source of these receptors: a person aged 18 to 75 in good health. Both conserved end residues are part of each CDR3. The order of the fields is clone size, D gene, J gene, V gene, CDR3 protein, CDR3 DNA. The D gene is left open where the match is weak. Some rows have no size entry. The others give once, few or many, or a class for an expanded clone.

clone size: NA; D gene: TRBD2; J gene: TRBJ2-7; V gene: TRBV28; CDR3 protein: CASSSLRSAGAYEQYF; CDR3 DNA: TGTGCCAGCAGTTCTCTTAGGTCGGCGGGAGCCTACGAGCAGTACTTC
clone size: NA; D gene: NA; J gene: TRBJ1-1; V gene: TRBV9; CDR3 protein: CASSVAPGPRLNTEAFF; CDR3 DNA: TGTGCCAGCAGCGTAGCCCCTGGTCCGAGGCTGAACACTGAAGCTTTCTTT
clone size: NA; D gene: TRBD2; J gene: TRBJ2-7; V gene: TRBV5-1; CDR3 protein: CASSLGLVAGGPSFYEQYF; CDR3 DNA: TGCGCCAGCAGCTTGGGGCTTGTAGCGGGAGGGCCCTCTTTCTACGAGCAGTACTTC
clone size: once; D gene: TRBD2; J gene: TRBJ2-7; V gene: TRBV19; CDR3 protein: CASSIGAAGGTYEQYF; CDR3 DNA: TGTGCCAGTAGTATCGGGGCGGCGGGAGGTACCTACGAGCAGTACTTC
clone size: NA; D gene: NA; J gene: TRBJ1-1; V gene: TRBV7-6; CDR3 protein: CASSLERGGSSTEAFF; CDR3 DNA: TGTGCCAGCAGCTTAGAGAGGGGGGGGTCCAGCACTGAAGCTTTCTTT
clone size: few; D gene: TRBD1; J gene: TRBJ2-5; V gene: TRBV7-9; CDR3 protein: CASSLGDRGPETQYF; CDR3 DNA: TGTGCCAGCAGCTTAGGTGACAGGGGGCCAGAGACCCAGTACTTC
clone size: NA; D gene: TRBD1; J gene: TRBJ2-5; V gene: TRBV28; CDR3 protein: CASSPGTGQETQYF; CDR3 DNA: TGTGCCAGCAGCCCCGGGACAGGGCAAGAGACCCAGTACTTC
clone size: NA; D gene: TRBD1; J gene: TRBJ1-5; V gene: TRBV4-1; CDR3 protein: CASSQLPRGPIQPQHF; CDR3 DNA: TGCGCCAGCAGCCAGCTGCCCAGGGGGCCAATTCAGCCCCAGCATTTT
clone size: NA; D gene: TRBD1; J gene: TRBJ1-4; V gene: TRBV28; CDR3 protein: CASFDRGGMTNEKLFF; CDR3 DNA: TGTGCCAGTTTTGACAGGGGAGGGATGACTAATGAAAAACTGTTTTTT
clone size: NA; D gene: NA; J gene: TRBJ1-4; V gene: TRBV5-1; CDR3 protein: CASSLAGVYNEKLFF; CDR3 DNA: TGCGCCAGCAGCTTGGCCGGAGTCTATAATGAAAAACTGTTTTTT
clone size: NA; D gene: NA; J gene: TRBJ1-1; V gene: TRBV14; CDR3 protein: CASSSPTVNTEAFF; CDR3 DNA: TGTGCCAGCAGCTCTCCGACGGTGAACACTGAAGCTTTCTTT
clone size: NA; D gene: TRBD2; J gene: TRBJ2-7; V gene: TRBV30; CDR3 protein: CAWGTSGASHLYEQYF; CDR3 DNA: TGTGCCTGGGGGACTAGCGGGGCTTCACATCTTTACGAGCAGTACTTC
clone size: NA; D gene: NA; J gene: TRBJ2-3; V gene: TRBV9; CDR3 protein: CASSVGKTDTQYF; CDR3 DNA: TGTGCCAGCAGCGTGGGCAAAACAGATACGCAGTATTTT
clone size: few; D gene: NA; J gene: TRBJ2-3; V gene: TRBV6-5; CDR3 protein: CASSSPREWVTDTQYF; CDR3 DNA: TGTGCCAGCAGTTCCCCCCGGGAGTGGGTCACAGATACGCAGTATTTT
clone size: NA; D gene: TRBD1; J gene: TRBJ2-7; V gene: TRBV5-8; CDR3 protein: CASSFNTGTGAYEQYF; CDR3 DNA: TGTGCCAGCAGCTTTAATACCGGGACAGGCGCCTACGAGCAGTACTTC
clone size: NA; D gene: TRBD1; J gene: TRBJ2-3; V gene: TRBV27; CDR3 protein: CASSSVLDRGTDTQYF; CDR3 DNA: TGTGCCAGCAGTTCAGTATTGGACAGGGGCACAGATACGCAGTATTTT
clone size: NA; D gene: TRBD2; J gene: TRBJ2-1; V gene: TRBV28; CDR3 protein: CASSIVLAGVSKDNEQFF; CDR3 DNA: TGTGCCAGCAGTATTGTTTTAGCGGGAGTAAGTAAGGACAATGAGCAGTTCTTC
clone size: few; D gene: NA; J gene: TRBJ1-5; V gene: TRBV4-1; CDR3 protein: CASSQVRVGPQHF; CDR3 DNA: TGCGCCAGCAGCCAAGTTAGGGTCGGGCCCCAGCATTTT
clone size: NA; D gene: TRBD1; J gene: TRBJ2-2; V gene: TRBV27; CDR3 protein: CASSPDRGLIGTGELFF; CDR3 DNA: TGTGCCAGCAGCCCCGACAGGGGGCTTATAGGCACCGGGGAGCTGTTTTTT
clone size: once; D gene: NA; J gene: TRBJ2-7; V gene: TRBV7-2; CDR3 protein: CASSQGEGGSYEQYF; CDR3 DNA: TGTGCCAGCAGCCAGGGGGAGGGAGGTTCCTACGAGCAGTACTTC
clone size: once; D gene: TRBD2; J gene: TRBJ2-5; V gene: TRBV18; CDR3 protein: CASSPPRGSGTQETQYF; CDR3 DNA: TGTGCCAGCTCACCACCGAGGGGTAGCGGGACCCAAGAGACCCAGTACTTC
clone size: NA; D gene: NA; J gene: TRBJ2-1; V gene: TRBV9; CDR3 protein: CASSVARRSSYNEQFF; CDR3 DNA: TGTGCCAGCAGCGTAGCTCGGCGGAGCTCCTACAATGAGCAGTTCTTC
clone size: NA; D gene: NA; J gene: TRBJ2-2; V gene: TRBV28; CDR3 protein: CASSFPGELFF; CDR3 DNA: TGTGCCAGCAGTTTCCCCGGGGAGCTGTTTTTT
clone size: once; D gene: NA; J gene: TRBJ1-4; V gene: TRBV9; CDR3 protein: CASSDGPGRPTNEKLFF; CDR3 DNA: TGTGCCAGCAGTGACGGGCCCGGCCGACCAACTAATGAAAAACTGTTTTTT
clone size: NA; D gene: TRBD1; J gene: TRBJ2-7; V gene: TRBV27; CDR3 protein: CASVPGTGNGEQYF; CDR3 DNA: TGTGCCAGCGTCCCTGGGACAGGGAACGGCGAGCAGTACTTC
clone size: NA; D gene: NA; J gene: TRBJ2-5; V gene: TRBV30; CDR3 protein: CAWTWQRGETQYF; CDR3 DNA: TGTGCCTGGACCTGGCAGAGGGGCGAGACCCAGTACTTC
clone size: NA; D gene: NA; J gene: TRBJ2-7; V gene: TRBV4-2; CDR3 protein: CASSQGGSETYEQYF; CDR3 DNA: TGTGCCAGCAGCCAAGGCGGGTCTGAGACCTACGAGCAGTACTTC
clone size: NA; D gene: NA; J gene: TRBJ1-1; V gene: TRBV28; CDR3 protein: CAVQRGTEAFF; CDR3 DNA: TGTGCCGTCCAAAGGGGTACTGAAGCTTTCTTT
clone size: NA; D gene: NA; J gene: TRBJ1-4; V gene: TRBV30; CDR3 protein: CAWSVRTVRNEKLFF; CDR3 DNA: TGTGCCTGGAGTGTACGTACAGTTAGAAATGAAAAACTGTTTTTT
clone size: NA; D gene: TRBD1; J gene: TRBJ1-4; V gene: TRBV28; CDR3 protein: CASSTRTGRVNEKLFF; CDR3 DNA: TGTGCCAGCAGTACCAGGACAGGGAGGGTCAATGAAAAACTGTTTTTT
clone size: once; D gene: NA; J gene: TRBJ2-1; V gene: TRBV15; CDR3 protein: CATRRDRGNEQFF; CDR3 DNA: TGTGCCACCCGGAGGGACAGAGGCAATGAGCAGTTCTTC
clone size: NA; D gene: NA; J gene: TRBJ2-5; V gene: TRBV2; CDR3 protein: CASSEEQGILVGTQYF; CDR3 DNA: TGTGCCAGCAGTGAAGAACAGGGAATTTTAGTAGGGACCCAGTACTTC
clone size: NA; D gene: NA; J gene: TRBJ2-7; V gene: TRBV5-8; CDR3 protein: CASSLVAGNEQYF; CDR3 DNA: TGTGCCAGCAGCTTGGTGGCAGGGAACGAGCAGTACTTC
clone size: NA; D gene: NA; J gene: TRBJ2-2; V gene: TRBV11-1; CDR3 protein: CASSFGSVTGELFF; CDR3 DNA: TGTGCCAGCAGCTTCGGGTCGGTCACCGGGGAGCTGTTTTTT
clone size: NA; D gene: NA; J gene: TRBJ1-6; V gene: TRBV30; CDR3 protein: CAWSAGARYNSPLHF; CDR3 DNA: TGTGCCTGGAGTGCGGGGGCAAGGTATAATTCACCCCTCCACTTT
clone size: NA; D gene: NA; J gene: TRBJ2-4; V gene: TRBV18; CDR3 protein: CASSPTGGGTKNIQYF; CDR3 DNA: TGTGCCAGCTCACCAACAGGTGGGGGTACCAAAAACATTCAGTACTTC
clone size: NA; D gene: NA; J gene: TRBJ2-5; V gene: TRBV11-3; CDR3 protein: CASSLGGKETQYF; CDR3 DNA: TGTGCCAGCAGCTTAGGAGGGAAAGAGACCCAGTACTTC
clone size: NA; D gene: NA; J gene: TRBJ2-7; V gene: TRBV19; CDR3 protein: CASSIGQGSYEQYF; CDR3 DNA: TGTGCCAGTAGTATAGGGCAGGGCTCCTACGAGCAGTACTTC
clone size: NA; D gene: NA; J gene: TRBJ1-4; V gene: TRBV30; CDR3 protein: CAWDRAEAKLFF; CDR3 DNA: TGTGCCTGGGATAGGGCGGAGGCAAAACTGTTTTTT
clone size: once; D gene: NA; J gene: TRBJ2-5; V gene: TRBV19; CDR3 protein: CASSRAEQETQYF; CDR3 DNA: TGTGCCAGTAGTAGGGCAGAACAAGAGACCCAGTACTTC
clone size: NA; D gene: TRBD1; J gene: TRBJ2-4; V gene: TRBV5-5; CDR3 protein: CASSPGTGGFGKNIQYF; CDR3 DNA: TGTGCCAGCAGCCCCGGGACAGGGGGTTTTGGCAAAAACATTCAGTACTTC
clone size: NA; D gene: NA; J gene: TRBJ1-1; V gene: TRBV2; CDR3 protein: CASSASLGRGTEAFF; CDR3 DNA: TGTGCCAGCAGTGCCAGCCTGGGAAGGGGGACTGAAGCTTTCTTT
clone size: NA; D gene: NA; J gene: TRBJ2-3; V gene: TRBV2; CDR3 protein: CASNQGLQEDTQYF; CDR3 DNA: TGTGCCAGCAACCAAGGACTTCAGGAAGATACGCAGTATTTT
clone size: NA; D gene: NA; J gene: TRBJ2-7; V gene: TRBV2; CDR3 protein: CASSQDGPYYEQYF; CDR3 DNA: TGTGCCAGCTCCCAGGACGGACCCTACTACGAGCAGTACTTC
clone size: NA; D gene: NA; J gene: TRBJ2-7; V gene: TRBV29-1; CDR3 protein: CSATPTGFGEQYF; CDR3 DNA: TGCAGCGCTACTCCCACAGGGTTTGGCGAGCAGTACTTC
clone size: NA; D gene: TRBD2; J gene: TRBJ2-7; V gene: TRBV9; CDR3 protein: CASSVGTSGYEQYF; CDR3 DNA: TGTGCCAGCAGCGTAGGGACTAGCGGCTACGAGCAGTACTTC
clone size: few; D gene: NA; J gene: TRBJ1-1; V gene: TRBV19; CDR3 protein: CASSRRSMNTEAFF; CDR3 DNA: TGTGCCAGTAGCCGGCGTAGTATGAACACTGAAGCTTTCTTT
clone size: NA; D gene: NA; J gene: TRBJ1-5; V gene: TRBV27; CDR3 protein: CASSLSWGDNNQPQHF; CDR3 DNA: TGTGCCAGCAGTTTATCGTGGGGAGATAACAATCAGCCCCAGCATTTT